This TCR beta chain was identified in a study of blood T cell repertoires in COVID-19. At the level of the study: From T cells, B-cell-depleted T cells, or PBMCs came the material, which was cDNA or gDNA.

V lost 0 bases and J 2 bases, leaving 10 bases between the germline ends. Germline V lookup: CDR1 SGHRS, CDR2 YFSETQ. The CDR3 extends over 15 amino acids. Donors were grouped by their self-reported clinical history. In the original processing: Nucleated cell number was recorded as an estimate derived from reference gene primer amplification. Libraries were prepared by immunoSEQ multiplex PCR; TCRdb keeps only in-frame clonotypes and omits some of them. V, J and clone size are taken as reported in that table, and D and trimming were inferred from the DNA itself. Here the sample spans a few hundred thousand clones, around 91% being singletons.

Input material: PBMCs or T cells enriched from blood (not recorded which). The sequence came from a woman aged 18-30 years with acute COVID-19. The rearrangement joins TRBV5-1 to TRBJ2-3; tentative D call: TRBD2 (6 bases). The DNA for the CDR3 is TGCGCCAGCAGCTTGGCCGGAGGGCCCACAGATACGCAGTATTTT. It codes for CASSLAGGPTDTQYF. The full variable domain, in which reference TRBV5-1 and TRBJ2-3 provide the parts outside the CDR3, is KAGVTQTPRYLIKTRGQQVTLSCSPISGHRSVSWYQQTPGQGLQFLFEYFSETQRNKGNFPGRFSGRQFSNSRSEMNVSTLELGDSALYLCASSLAGGPTDTQYFGPGTRLTVL.